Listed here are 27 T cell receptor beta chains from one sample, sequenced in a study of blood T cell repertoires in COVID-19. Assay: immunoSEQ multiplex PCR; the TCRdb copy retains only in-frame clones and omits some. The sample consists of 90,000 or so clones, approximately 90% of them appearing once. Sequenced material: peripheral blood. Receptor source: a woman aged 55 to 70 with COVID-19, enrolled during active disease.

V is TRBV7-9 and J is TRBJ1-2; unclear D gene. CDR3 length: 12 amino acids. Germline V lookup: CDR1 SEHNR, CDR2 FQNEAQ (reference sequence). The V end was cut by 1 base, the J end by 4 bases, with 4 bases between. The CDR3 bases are TGTGCCAGCAGCTTAGACACCTATGGCTACACCTTC. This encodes CASSLDTYGYTF.

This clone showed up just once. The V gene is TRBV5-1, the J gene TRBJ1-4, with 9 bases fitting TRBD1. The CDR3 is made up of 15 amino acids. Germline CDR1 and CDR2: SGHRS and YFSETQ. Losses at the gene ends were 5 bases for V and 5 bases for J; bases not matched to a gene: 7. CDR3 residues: CASRATTGGNEKLFF. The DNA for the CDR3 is TGCGCCAGCAGAGCAACGACAGGGGGAAATGAAAAACTGTTTTTT.

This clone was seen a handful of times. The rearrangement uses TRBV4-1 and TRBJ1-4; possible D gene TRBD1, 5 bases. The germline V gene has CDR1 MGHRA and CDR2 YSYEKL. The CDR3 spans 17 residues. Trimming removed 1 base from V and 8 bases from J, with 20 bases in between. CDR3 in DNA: TGCGCCAGCAGCCAAGTCACCCTGTTGGGGGGAGGAGAAAAACTGTTTTTT. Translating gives CASSQVTLLGGGEKLFF.

The CDR3: CASSQGGGPGTIYF. CDR3 in DNA: TGTGCCAGCAGCCAAGGCGGGGGGCCGGGCACCATATATTTT. The chain couples TRBV6-5 to TRBJ1-3; a weak D match, TRBD1 (6 bases). The V end was cut by 6 bases, the J end by 9 bases, with 18 bases between. The CDR3 extends over 14 amino acids. Germline CDR1 is MNHEY and CDR2 is SVGAGI.

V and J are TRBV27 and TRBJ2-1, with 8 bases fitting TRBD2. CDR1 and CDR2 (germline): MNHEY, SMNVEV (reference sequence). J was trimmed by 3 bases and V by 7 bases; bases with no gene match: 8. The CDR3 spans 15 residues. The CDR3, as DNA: TGTGCCAGCATCCCGGCGGGGGGCCTCTACAATGAGCAGTTCTTC. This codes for CASIPAGGLYNEQFF.

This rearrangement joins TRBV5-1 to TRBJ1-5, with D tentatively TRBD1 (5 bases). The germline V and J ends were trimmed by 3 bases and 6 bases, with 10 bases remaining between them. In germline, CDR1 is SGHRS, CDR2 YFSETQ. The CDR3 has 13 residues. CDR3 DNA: TGCGCCAGCAGCTCGGCGGGGGGTCAGCCCCAGCATTTT. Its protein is CASSSAGGQPQHF.

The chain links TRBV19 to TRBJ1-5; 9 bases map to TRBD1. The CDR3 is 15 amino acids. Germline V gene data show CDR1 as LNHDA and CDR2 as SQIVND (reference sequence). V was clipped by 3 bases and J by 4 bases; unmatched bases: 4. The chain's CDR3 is CASSMGQGVNQPQHF. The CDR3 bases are TGTGCCAGTAGTATGGGACAGGGCGTAAATCAGCCCCAGCATTTT.

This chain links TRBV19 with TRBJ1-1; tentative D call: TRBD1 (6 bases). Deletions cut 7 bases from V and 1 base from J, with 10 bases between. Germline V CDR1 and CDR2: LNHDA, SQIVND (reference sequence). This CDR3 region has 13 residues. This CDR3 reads CASIGTQNTEAFF. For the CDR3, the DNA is TGTGCCAGTATAGGGACACAGAACACTGAAGCTTTCTTT.

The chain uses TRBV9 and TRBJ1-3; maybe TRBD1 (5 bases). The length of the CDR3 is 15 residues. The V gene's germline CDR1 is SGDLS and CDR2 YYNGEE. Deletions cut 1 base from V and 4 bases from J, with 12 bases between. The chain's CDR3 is CASSVLSGSGNTIYF. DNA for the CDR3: TGTGCCAGCAGCGTACTTTCAGGGTCAGGAAACACCATATATTTT.

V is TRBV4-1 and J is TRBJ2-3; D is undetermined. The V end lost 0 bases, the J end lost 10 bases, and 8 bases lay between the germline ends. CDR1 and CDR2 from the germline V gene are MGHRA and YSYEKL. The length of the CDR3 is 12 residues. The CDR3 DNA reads TGCGCCAGCAGCCAAGATTTGGCCGCGCAGTATTTT. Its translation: CASSQDLAAQYF.

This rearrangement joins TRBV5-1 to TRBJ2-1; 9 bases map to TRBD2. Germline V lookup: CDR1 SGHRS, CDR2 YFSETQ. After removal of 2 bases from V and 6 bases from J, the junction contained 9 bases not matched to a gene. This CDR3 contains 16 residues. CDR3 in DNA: TGCGCCAGCAGCTTACAAGCGGGGGGTTTCTTCAATGAGCAGTTCTTC. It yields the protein CASSLQAGGFFNEQFF.

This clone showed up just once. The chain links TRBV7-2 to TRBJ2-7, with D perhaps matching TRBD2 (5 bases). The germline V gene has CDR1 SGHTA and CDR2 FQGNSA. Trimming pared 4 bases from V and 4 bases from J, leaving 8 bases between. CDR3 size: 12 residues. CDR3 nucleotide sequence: TGTGCCAGCAGCTCACTAGGTTACGAGCAGTACTTC. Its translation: CASSSLGYEQYF.

The CDR3 DNA reads TGTGCCAGCAGTTACGACATGGGGGCTGGTAATTCACCCCTCCACTTT. Its translation: CASSYDMGAGNSPLHF. The genes are TRBV6-5 and TRBJ1-6, with TRBD1 as a possible D gene (6 bases). Trimming cost V 2 bases and J 6 bases, with 14 bases left between them. The CDR3 consists of 16 residues. Germline CDR1 and CDR2: MNHEY and SVGAGI.

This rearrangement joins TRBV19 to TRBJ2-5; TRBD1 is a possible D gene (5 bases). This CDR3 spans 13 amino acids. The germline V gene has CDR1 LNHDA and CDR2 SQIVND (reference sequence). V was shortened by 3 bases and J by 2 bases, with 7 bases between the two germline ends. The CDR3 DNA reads TGTGCCAGTAGTATGGGGCAGCAAGAGACCCAGTACTTC. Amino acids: CASSMGQQETQYF. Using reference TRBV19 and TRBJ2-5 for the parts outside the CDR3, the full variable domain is DGGITQSPKYLFRKEGQNVTLSCEQNLNHDAMYWYRQDPGQGLRLIYYSQIVNDFQKGDIAEGYSVSREKKESFPLTVTSAQKNPTAFYLCASSMGQQETQYFGPGTRLLVL.

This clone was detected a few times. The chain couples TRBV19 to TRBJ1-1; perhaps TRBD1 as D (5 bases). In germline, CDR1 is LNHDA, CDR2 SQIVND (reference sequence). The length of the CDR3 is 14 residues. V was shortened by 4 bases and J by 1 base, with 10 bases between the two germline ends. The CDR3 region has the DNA TGTGCCAGTAGTACACAGGACACGAACACTGAAGCTTTCTTT. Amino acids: CASSTQDTNTEAFF.

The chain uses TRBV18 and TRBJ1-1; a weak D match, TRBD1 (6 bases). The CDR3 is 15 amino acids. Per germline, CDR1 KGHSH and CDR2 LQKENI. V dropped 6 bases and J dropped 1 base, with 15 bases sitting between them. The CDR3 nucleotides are TGTGCCAGCTCCCCAAGGACAGTTAGGAACACTGAAGCTTTCTTT. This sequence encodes CASSPRTVRNTEAFF.

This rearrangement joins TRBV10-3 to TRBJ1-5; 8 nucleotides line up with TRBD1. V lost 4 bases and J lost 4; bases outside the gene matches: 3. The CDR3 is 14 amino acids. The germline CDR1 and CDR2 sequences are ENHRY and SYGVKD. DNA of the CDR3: TGTGCCATCAGTGCCCAGGGGGCAAATCAGCCCCAGCATTTT. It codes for CAISAQGANQPQHF.

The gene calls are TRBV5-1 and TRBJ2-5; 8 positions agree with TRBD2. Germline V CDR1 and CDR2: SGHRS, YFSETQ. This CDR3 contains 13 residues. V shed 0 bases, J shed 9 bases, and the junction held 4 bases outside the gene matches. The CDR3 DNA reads TGCGCCAGCAGCTTGGCCGCCGGGGGGGCCCAGTACTTC. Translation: CASSLAAGGAQYF.

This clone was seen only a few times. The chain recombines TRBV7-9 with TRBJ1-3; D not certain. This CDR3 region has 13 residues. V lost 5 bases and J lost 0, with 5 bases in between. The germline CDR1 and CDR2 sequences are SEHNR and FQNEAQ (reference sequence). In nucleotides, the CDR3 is TGTGCCAGCAGCCCAAACTCTGGAAACACCATATATTTT. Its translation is CASSPNSGNTIYF.

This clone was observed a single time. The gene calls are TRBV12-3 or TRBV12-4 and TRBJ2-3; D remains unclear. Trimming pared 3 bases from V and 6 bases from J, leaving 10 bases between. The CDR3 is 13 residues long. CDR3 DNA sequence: TGTGCCAGCAGTTTTGCAGCGTTGGATACGCAGTATTTT. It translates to CASSFAALDTQYF.

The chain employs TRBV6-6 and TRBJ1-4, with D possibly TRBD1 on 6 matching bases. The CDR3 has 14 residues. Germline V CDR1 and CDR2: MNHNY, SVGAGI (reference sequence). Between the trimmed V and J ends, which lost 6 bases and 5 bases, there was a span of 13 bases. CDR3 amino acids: CASSQRQGNEKLFF. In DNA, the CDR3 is TGTGCCAGCAGCCAACGGCAGGGGAATGAAAAACTGTTTTTT.

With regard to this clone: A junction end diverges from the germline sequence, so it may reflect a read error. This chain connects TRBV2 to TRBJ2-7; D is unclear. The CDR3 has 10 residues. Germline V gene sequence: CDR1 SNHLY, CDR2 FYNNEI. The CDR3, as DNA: TGTGCCAGCAGTGTGGGCCATCCCCAGTTC. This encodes CASSVGHPQF. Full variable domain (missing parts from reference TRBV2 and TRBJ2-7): EPEVTQTPSHQVTQMGQEVILRCVPISNHLYFYWYRQILGQKVEFLVSFYNNEISEKSEIFDDQFSVERPDGSNFTLKIRSTKLEDSAMYFCASSVGHPQFGPGTRLTVT.

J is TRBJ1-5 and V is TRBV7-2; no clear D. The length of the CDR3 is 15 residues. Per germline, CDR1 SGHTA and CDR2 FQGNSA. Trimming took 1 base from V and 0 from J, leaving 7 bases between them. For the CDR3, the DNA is TGTGCCAGCAGCTTAGTGCAGGATAGCAATCAGCCCCAGCATTTT. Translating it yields CASSLVQDSNQPQHF.

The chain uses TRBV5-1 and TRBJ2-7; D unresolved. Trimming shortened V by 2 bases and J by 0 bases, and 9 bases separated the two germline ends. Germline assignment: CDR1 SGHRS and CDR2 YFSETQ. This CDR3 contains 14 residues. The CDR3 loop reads CASSFGQNSYEQYF. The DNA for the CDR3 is TGCGCCAGCAGCTTTGGGCAAAACTCCTACGAGCAGTACTTC.

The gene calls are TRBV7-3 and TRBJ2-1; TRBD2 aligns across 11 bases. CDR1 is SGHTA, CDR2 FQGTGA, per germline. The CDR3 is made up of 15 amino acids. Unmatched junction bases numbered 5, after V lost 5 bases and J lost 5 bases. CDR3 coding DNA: TGTGCCAGCAGCCCCGGGACTAGCGGTAACAATGAGCAGTTCTTC. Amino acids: CASSPGTSGNNEQFF. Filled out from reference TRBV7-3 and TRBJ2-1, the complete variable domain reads GAGVSQTPSNKVTEKGKYVELRCDPISGHTALYWYRQSLGQGPEFLIYFQGTGAADDSGLPNDRFFAVRPEGSVSTLKIQRTERGDSAVYLCASSPGTSGNNEQFFGPGTRLTVL.

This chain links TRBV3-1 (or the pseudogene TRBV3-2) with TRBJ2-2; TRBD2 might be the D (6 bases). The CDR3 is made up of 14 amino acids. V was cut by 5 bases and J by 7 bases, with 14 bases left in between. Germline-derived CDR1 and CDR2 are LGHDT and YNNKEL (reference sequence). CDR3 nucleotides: TGTGCCAGCAGCGCCGTAGGCGGGATCGGGGAGCTGTTTTTT. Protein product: CASSAVGGIGELFF.

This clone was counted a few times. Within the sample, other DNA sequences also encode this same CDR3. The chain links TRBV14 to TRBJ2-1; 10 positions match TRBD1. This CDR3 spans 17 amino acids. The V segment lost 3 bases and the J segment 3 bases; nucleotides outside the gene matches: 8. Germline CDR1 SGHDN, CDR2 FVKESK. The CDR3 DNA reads TGTGCCAGCAGCCAGGGATGGGGACAGGGGATCTACAATGAGCAGTTCTTC. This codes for CASSQGWGQGIYNEQFF.